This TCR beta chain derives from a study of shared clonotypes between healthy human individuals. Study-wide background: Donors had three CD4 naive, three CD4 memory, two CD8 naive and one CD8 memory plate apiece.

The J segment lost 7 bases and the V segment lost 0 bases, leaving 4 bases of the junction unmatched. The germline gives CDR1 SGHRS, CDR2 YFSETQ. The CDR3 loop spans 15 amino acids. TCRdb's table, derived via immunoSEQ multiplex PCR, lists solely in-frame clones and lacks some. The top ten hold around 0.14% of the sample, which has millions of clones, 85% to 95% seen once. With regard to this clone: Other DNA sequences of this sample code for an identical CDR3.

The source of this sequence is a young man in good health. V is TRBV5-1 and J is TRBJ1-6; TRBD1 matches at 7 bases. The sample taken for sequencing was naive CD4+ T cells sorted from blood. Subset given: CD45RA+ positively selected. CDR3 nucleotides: TGCGCCAGCAGCTTGGCGACAGGGCAAAATTCACCCCTCCACTTT. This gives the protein CASSLATGQNSPLHF.